Following are 12 T cell receptor beta chains from one sample sequenced in a study of beta chain features in type 1 diabetes. Study outcomes and limitations: Type 1 diabetes patients had TCRB CDR3s that were shorter (moderately but significantly so) in all four CD4+ subsets.

The whole isolated RNA underwent reverse transcription, so sequencing captured expressed TCRB transcripts. The repertoire was sequenced with immunoSEQ multiplex PCR; TCRdb's copy has only in-frame clones and lacks some. The sample lists some 330,000 clones; about 12% were seen once. Their antigens remain unidentified. The sample taken for sequencing was naive CD4+ T cells from blood. Source of these receptors: a young woman with type 1 diabetes.

This clone has a handful of counts. This chain connects TRBV4-3 to TRBJ1-2; 10 nucleotides line up with TRBD1. V lost 4 bases to trimming and J lost 8 bases; unmatched junction nucleotides: 7. The length of the CDR3 is 14 residues. Germline values: CDR1 LGHNA, CDR2 YSLEER. The CDR3 spells CASSLREGQGGYTF. DNA for the CDR3: TGCGCCAGCAGCCTCCGAGAGGGACAGGGGGGCTACACCTTC.

This clone has a handful of counts. This chain uses TRBV14 with TRBJ1-2; 7 bases match TRBD1. This CDR3 contains 14 residues. The V and J ends lost 0 bases and 7 bases, in that order; junction bases with no gene match: 5. Per germline, CDR1 SGHDN and CDR2 FVKESK. The DNA of the CDR3 is TGTGCCAGCAGCCAAGATTACAGGGGTTTTGGCTACACCTTC. Protein sequence: CASSQDYRGFGYTF. The whole variable domain, filled in from reference TRBV14 and TRBJ1-2, reads EAGVTQFPSHSVIEKGQTVTLRCDPISGHDNLYWYRRVMGKEIKFLLHFVKESKQDESGMPNNRFLAERTGGTYSTLKVQPAELEDSGVYFCASSQDYRGFGYTFGSGTRLTVV.

This clone was seen more than once but under ten times. This sequence joins TRBV7-2 and TRBJ2-1; D is possibly TRBD2 (5 bases). Germline assignment: CDR1 SGHTA and CDR2 FQGNSA. The CDR3 has 15 amino acids. Trimming removed 4 bases from V and 6 bases from J, with 16 bases in between. CDR3 loop: CASSSGGYRGNEQFF. Here the CDR3 DNA reads TGTGCCAGCAGCTCCGGTGGGTACCGGGGCAATGAGCAGTTCTTC.

In this sample, this clone turned up a few times. The chain is built from TRBV21-1 and TRBJ2-7; the D call in the table, TRBD1, was not verified against the DNA. TRBV21-1 is a listed pseudogene. This CDR3 has 15 amino acids. The CDR3: CASSKCLAVSYEQYF. CDR3 coding DNA: TGTGCCAGCAGCAAATGCTTGGCAGTCTCCTACGAGCAGTACTTC.

This sequence joins TRBV19 and TRBJ2-3; 10 bases match TRBD2. CDR1 and CDR2 (germline): LNHDA, SQIVND (reference sequence). CDR3 length equals 15 residues. Trimming at V came to 2 bases and at J to 7 bases, leaving 6 bases not matched to a gene. CDR3 residues: CASSILTSGTNTQYF. CDR3 bases: TGTGCCAGTAGTATACTTACTAGCGGGACGAATACGCAGTATTTT.

This clone was counted only a few times. This chain uses TRBV9 with TRBJ2-7; 10 bases line up with TRBD1. Germline V gene data show CDR1 as SGDLS and CDR2 as YYNGEE. The CDR3 spans 14 residues. V gave up 3 bases and J gave up 7 bases; unmatched junction bases: 7. The CDR3 DNA is TGTGCCAGCAGCGACGGGACAGGGGTGAGGGAGCAGTACTTC. Translated, it gives CASSDGTGVREQYF.

This clone was seen only a few times. The CDR3 DNA is TGCGCCAGCAGCTTCAACAAATTATCGACAGGGAACACTGAAGCTTTCTTT. Translating gives CASSFNKLSTGNTEAFF. V usage is TRBV5-1 and J usage is TRBJ1-1; D may be TRBD1 (6 bases). V shed 2 bases and J shed 1 base, with 18 bases lying between them. Germline lookup yields CDR1 SGHRS and CDR2 YFSETQ. The CDR3 loop spans 17 amino acids.

The chain carries TRBV9 and TRBJ2-5; 8 positions match TRBD2. Per the germline V gene, CDR1 is SGDLS and CDR2 is YYNGEE. Germline trimming cut 3 bases from V and 0 bases from J; bases unmatched to any gene: 4. The CDR3 is 15 amino acids. CDR3 residues: CASSGAGDYQETQYF. The DNA for the CDR3 is TGTGCCAGCAGCGGAGCGGGGGACTACCAAGAGACCCAGTACTTC. The variable domain in full, completed from reference TRBV9 and TRBJ2-5, reads DSGVTQTPKHLITATGQRVTLRCSPRSGDLSVYWYQQSLDQGLQFLIQYYNGEERAKGNILERFSAQQFPDLHSELNLSSLELGDSALYFCASSGAGDYQETQYFGPGTRLLVL.

This clone has just a few counts. The J gene is TRBJ2-7, the V gene TRBV29-1, with 11 bases that match TRBD1. The CDR3 consists of 15 residues. The V gene end was trimmed by 7 bases and the J gene end by 0 bases; junction bases not matched to a gene: 8. CDR1 is SQVTM and CDR2 is ANQGSEA in the germline V gene. The CDR3 loop is CSARGQGVVSYEQYF. CDR3 nucleotides: TGCAGCGCCCGGGGACAGGGGGTAGTCTCCTACGAGCAGTACTTC.

This clone was picked up a small number of times. The V gene is TRBV4-3, the J gene TRBJ1-6; no firm D call. Trimming left V 11 bases short and J 7 bases short, with 15 bases between. Germline V gene sequence: CDR1 LGHNA, CDR2 YSLEER. The CDR3 is made up of 13 amino acids. The CDR3 coding sequence is TGCGCCGCCGCAACGGGTCTCAATTCACCCCTCCACTTT. Translating it yields CAAATGLNSPLHF.

This clone occurred a few times. The identical CDR3 is also encoded by other nucleotide sequences in the sample. This chain joins TRBV29-1 and TRBJ2-3; TRBD1 might be the D (6 bases). The CDR3 sequence is 14 residues long. Germline-derived CDR1 and CDR2 are SQVTM and ANQGSEA. Trimming took 3 bases from V and 0 from J, leaving 10 bases between them. CDR3 sequence (DNA): TGCAGCGTTGAGGGGGCAGGGAGCACAGATACGCAGTATTTT. It yields the protein CSVEGAGSTDTQYF.

This chain links TRBV29-1 with TRBJ1-1; D is perhaps TRBD1 (6 bases). In germline, CDR1 is SQVTM, CDR2 ANQGSEA. The CDR3 is made up of 13 amino acids. V was clipped by 7 bases and J by 1 base, with 13 bases between them. CDR3 protein: CSGEQGQNTEAFF. The CDR3 DNA reads TGCAGCGGGGAACAGGGCCAGAACACTGAAGCTTTCTTT.